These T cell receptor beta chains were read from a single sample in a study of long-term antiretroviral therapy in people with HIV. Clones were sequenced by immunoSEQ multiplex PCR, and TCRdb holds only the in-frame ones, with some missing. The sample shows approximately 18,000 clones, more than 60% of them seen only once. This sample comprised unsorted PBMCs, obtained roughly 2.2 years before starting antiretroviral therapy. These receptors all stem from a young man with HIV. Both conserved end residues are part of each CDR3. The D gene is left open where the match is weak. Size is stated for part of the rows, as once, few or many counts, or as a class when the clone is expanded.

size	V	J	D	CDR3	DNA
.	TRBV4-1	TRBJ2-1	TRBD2	CASSPRLAGAYNEQFF	TGCGCCAGCAGCCCTAGATTAGCGGGAGCTTACAATGAGCAGTTCTTC
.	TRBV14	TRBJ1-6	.	CASSRTGTFNSPLHF	TGTGCCAGCAGCCGCACCGGGACGTTCAATTCACCCCTCCACTTT
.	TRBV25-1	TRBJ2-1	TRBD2	CASRTSGGVNEQFF	TGTGCCAGCAGGACTAGCGGGGGAGTCAATGAGCAGTTCTTC
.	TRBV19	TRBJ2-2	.	CASSVRTGPTANTGELFF	TGTGCCAGTAGTGTACGGACTGGGCCCACCGCGAACACCGGGGAGCTGTTTTTT
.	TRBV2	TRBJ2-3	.	CASSELPASVVDTQYF	TGTGCCAGCAGTGAACTCCCGGCTAGCGTGGTGGATACGCAGTATTTT
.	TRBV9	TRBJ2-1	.	CASSLGDDNEQFF	TGTGCCAGCAGCCTAGGGGACGACAATGAGCAGTTCTTC
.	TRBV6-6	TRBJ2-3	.	CASSYGGTSTDTQYF	TGTGCCAGCAGTTACGGGGGAACTAGCACAGATACGCAGTATTTT
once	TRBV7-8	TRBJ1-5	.	CASSLSRAYNQPQHF	TGTGCCAGCAGCTTATCCAGGGCGTACAATCAGCCCCAGCATTTT
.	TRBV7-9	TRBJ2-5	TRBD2	CASSLGSGSRETQYF	TGTGCCAGCAGCTTAGGTAGCGGGAGCCGTGAGACCCAGTACTTC
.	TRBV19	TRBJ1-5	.	CASGGGSLWPQHF	TGTGCCAGTGGAGGGGGGTCATTGTGGCCCCAGCATTTT
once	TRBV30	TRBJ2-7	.	CAWSNEGGREQYF	TGTGCCTGGAGTAACGAGGGGGGTCGCGAGCAGTACTTC
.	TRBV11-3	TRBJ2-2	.	CASSLDSAGTAHGELFF	TGTGCCAGCAGCTTAGATAGTGCCGGGACTGCTCACGGGGAGCTGTTTTTT
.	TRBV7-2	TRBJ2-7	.	CASSFVLNAGSYEQYF	TGTGCCAGCAGCTTCGTTCTGAACGCGGGCTCCTACGAGCAGTACTTC
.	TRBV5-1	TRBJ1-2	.	CASSSEPGAAAGYTF	TGCGCCAGCAGCTCCGAACCGGGAGCGGCAGCTGGCTACACCTTC
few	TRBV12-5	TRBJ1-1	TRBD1	CASGLAGGTEAFF	TGTGCTAGTGGTTTGGCAGGGGGCACTGAAGCTTTCTTT